These 4 T cell receptor beta chains were sequenced from one sample in a study of metastatic and nonmetastatic thyroid tumors. All patients reached thyroid surgery having received no treatment beforehand. TCRdb reanalyzed the PCR reads via MiXCR. Of about 32,000 clones listed, around 33% are singletons. Sequencing was performed on tumor tissue. The receptors stem from a female donor with papillary thyroid cancer or a benign thyroid nodule (not recorded which). Some clones in this sample may be carry-over from other donors' samples.

The chain combines TRBV28 with TRBJ1-6, with 7 bases lining up with TRBD1. With 6 bases clipped from V and 7 bases from J, the junction kept 12 bases outside the gene matches. The CDR3 has 16 residues. Germline CDR1 MDHEN, CDR2 SYDVKM. The CDR3 region is CASSSLQGTKNSPLHF. CDR3 coding DNA: TGTGCCAGCAGCTCCCTACAGGGGACTAAAAATTCACCCCTCCACTTT.

There are a few counts of this clone. The chain joins TRBV6-2 or TRBV6-3 to TRBJ2-7, with 8 bases aligning to TRBD2. The V gene end was trimmed by 6 bases and the J gene end by 5 bases; junction bases not matched to a gene: 12. This CDR3 region has 15 residues. The V gene's germline CDR1 is MNHEY and CDR2 SVGEGT. CDR3 in DNA: TGTGCCAGCAGGGGATCGGGAGGGCCGAGGAACGAGCAGTACTTC. This sequence encodes CASRGSGGPRNEQYF.

Here the CDR3 reads CASSSYRAVGNTQYF. For the CDR3, the DNA is TGTGCCAGCAGCTCCTACAGGGCAGTGGGAAATACGCAGTATTTT. The chain joins TRBV11-1 to TRBJ2-3; possibly TRBD1 for D (6 bases). This CDR3 is built from 15 residues. Between the trimmed V and J ends, which lost 4 bases and 7 bases, there was a span of 18 bases. CDR1 SGHAT and CDR2 FQDESV come from the germline V gene (reference sequence).

The table lists this clone with a few counts. The chain joins TRBV12-3 or TRBV12-4 to TRBJ2-3; TRBD1 matches 10 bases. V shed 6 bases and J 3 bases; nucleotides not matched to a gene: 15. This CDR3 has 18 residues. CDR3 bases: TGTGCCAGCAGCCGAACCTCCGGAGGACAGGGGGTAACAGATACGCAGTATTTT. Translation gives CASSRTSGGQGVTDTQYF.